This T cell receptor beta chain was found in a study of T cells in narcolepsy. This CDR3 has 13 amino acids. Germline CDR1 is KGHSH and CDR2 is LQKENI. J gave up 4 bases and V 6 bases, and 2 bases lay outside the gene matches. This clone occurred a few times. Its antigen is still unknown. The study, taken as a whole, reports: HCRT-specific and TRIB2-specific autoreactive clonotypes appeared among same-patient CSF and blood CD4+ clonotypes. Blood of same and different patients, but not healthy controls, reportedly held recurring autoreactive clonotypes.

The repertoire was sequenced with immunoSEQ multiplex PCR; TCRdb's copy has only in-frame clones and lacks some. The sample has around 35,000 clones; 65% to 85% are singletons. Sequenced sample: memory (CD45RA-) CD4+ T cells from blood. The rearrangement uses TRBV18 and TRBJ1-4; 7 nucleotides match TRBD1. The receptor was isolated from a human donor in good health. The CDR3 region is CASSRDSNEKLFF. The DNA for the CDR3 is TGTGCCAGCTCCCGGGACAGTAATGAAAAACTGTTTTTT.